The clone carrying this T cell receptor beta chain was detected only a few times. The record originates from a study of patients and donors after allogeneic stem cell transplantation. TCRdb redid the calling of the RT-PCR reads with MiXCR, one entry per CDR3 protein. The top ten hold roughly 6% of the sample, which has roughly 880,000 distinct CDR3 sequences, over 15% seen once. The TCR sequence derives from a human donor who was either an allogeneic HSCT recipient or a stem cell or donor lymphocyte infusion donor (not recorded which). It is not recorded whose cells these are; they may come from a transplant donor. The specimen was blood, either unsorted or a sorted T cell fraction (not recorded which).

In DNA, the CDR3 is TGCGCCAGCAGCCCACCAGGACAGATTTATGGCTACACCTTC. It specifies CASSPPGQIYGYTF. This sequence joins TRBV4-1 and TRBJ1-2, with D possibly being TRBD1 (6 bases). The CDR3 has 14 residues. Germline V CDR1 and CDR2: MGHRA, YSYEKL. The V and J ends lost 4 bases and 5 bases respectively, with 14 bases between them.